One T cell receptor (beta chain) is described in this entry. This clone qualifies as medium-sized (0.01 to 0.1%). Its target antigen remains unknown. No much larger clone is present one base from it, and per-base qualities are unavailable. The data are from a study of metastatic and nonmetastatic thyroid tumors (dated by TCRdb to 2018 to 2020). In terms of the full investigation: Repertoires from peripheral blood and from tumor or nodule tissue samples of malignant and benign thyroid patients were compared.

What the research found in general, with its limitations: In both blood and tumor samples, malignant tumors were reported to have significantly higher TCR beta diversity than benign nodules.

None of the patients had been given any treatment before thyroid surgery. The study retrospectively analysed patient clinical samples collected from the early 2010s to the late 2010s using T-cell receptor beta sequencing. The CDR3 spans 20 residues, from the cysteine through the phenylalanine. Only the CDR3 DNA stays, 60 bases, in frame from base 1. CDR1 and CDR2 were assigned from the germline V gene (reference sequence) as DFQATT and SNEGSKA. Trimmed from V: 0 bases; trimmed from J: 9 bases; junction bases lacking a gene match: 20. Library generation was performed with PCR. Instrument used: Illumina HiSeq 4000. High-throughput sequencing was used to profile the CDR3 region of the TCR beta-chain in every patient. The original methods were these. CDR3 differences across clinicopathological groups were used to build a classifier for discriminating distant-metastatic papillary thyroid cancer patients. The Shannon index was used to assess repertoire diversity, and the Morisita-Horn index was used to assess tumor-blood repertoire similarity. Using fastp at Q25 and MiXCR, TCRdb reprocessed the public reads and kept productive beta chains. It is TCRdb's table, rather than the study itself, that gives the V and J calls and clone size. The sample records about 24,000 clones, around 21% of which are singletons. About an eighth of the sample comes from the top ten.

This sequence originates from a male donor with papillary thyroid cancer or a benign thyroid nodule (not recorded which). Some clones in this sample may be carry-over from other donors' samples. Sequencing input: blood. The chain couples TRBV20-1 to TRBJ2-7; TRBD2 agrees with 16 junctional bases. The DNA reads TGCAGTGCTAGAGAACGACCCGGGACTAGCGGGAGGGCTATGTCGCCGGGGCAGTACTTC. The encoded protein is CSARERPGTSGRAMSPGQYF.